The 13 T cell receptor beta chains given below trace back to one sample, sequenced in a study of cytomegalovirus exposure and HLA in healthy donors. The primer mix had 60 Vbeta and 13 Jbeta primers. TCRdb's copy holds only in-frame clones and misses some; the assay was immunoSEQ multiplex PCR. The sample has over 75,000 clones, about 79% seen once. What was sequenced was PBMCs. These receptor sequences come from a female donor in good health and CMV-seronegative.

The CDR3 sequence: CASSEGSGSYNEQFF. In nucleotides, the CDR3 is TGTGCCAGCAGTGAAGGTAGCGGGAGCTACAATGAGCAGTTCTTC. This chain links TRBV6-1 with TRBJ2-1, with 9 bases that match TRBD2. V lost 1 base, J lost 3 bases, and 1 base stayed unmatched. This CDR3 region has 15 residues. The germline CDR1 and CDR2 sequences are MNHNS and SASEGT.

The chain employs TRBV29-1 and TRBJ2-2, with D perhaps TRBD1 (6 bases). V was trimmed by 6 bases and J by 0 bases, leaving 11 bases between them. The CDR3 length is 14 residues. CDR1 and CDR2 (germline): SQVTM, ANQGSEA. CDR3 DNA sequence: TGCAGCGTGGGGGACAACACGAACACCGGGGAGCTGTTTTTT. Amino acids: CSVGDNTNTGELFF.

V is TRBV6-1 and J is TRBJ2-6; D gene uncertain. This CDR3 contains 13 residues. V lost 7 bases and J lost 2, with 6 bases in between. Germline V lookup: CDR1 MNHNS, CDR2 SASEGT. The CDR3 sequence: CASMGPGANVLTF. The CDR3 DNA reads TGTGCCAGCATGGGCCCTGGGGCCAACGTCCTGACTTTC.

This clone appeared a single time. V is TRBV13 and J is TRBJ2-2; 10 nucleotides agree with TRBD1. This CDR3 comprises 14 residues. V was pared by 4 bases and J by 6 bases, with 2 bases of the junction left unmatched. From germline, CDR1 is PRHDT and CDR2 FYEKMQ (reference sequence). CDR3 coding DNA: TGTGCCAGCAGCTCCGGGACAGGGGCCGGGGAGCTGTTTTTT. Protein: CASSSGTGAGELFF.

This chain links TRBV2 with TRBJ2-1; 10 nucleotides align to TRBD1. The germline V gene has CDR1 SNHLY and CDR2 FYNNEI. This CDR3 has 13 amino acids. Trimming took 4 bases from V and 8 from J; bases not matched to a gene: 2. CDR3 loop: CASSGQGAHEQFF. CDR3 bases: TGTGCCAGCAGTGGACAGGGGGCCCATGAGCAGTTCTTC.

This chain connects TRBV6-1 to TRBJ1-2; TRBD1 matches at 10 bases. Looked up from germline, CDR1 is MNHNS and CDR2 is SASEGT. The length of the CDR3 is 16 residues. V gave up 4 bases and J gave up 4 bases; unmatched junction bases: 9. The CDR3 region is CASSGGGTGEFYGYTF. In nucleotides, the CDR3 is TGTGCCAGCAGTGGGGGCGGGACAGGGGAATTCTATGGCTACACCTTC.

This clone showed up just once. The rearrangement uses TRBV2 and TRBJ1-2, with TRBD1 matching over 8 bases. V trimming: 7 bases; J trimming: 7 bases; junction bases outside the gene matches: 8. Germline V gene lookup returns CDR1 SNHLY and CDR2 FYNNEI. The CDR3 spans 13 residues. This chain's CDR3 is CASNLQGVVGYTF. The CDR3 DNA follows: TGTGCCAGCAACTTACAGGGGGTGGTTGGCTACACCTTC.

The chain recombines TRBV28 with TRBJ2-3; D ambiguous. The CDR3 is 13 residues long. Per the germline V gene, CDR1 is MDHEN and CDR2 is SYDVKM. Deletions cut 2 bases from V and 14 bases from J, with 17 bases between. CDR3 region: CASSLPSTLRSYF. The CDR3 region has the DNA TGTGCCAGCAGTTTACCATCGACACTCCGCTCGTATTTT.

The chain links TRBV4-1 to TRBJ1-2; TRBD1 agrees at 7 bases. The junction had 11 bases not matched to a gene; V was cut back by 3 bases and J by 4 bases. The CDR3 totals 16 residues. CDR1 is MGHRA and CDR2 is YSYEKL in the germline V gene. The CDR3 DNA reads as TGCGCCAGCAGCCATCCTATGGGGGACAGCCTCTATGGCTACACCTTC. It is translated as CASSHPMGDSLYGYTF.

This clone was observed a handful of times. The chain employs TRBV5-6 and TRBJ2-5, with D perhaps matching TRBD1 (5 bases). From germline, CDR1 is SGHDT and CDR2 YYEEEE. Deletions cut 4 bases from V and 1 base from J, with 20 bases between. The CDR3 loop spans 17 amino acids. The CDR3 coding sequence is TGTGCCAGCAGCCCCGTGGGGCAGGGAACCCTCCAAGAGACCCAGTACTTC. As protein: CASSPVGQGTLQETQYF.

The CDR3 region has the DNA TGTGCCAGTAGTCCCGACAGCCGGGAGCAGTTCTTC. Its protein is CASSPDSREQFF. The chain links TRBV19 to TRBJ2-1; D is perhaps TRBD1 (5 bases). In germline, CDR1 is LNHDA, CDR2 SQIVND (reference sequence). CDR3 length: 12 amino acids. The ends were cut back, 5 bases at V and 10 bases at J, with 12 bases in the middle.

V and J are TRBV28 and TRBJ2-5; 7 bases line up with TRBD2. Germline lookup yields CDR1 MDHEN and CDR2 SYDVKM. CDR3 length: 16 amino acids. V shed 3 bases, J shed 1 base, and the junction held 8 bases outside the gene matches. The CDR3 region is CASSLGFSGSQETQYF. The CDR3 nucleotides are TGTGCCAGCAGTTTGGGTTTTAGCGGGTCCCAAGAGACCCAGTACTTC.

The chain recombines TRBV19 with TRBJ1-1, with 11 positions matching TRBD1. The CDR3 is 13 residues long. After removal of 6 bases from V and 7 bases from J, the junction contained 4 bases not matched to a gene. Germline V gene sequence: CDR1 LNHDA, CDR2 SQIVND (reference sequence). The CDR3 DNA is TGTGCCAGTAGCCGGGACAGGGGGGATGAAGCTTTCTTT. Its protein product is CASSRDRGDEAFF.